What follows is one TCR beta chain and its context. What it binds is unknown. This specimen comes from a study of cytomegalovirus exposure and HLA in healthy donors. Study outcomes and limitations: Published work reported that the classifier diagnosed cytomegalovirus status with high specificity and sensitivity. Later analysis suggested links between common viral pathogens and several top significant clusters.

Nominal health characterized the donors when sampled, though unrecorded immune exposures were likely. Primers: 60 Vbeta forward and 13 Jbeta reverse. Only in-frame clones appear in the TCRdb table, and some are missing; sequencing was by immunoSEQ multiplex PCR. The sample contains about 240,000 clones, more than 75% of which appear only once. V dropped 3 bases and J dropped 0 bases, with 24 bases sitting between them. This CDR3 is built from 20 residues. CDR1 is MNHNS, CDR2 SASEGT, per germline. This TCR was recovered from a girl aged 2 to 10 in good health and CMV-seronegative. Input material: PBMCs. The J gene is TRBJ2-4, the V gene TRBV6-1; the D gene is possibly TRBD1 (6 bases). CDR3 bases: TGTGCCAGCAGTGAGCTCCTTAGTTTCAGGGGATCTATAGCCAAAAACATTCAGTACTTC. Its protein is CASSELLSFRGSIAKNIQYF.